This T cell receptor (beta chain) was sequenced in a study of T cell responses to AZD1222 COVID-19 vaccine. Sequenced by immunoSEQ multiplex PCR; TCRdb stores in-frame clones only, minus some. The table has around 130,000 clones, roughly 92% seen once. Findings and caveats of the study: Reports say nearly half of spike-specific TCRs go after unmutated variant regions.

As to this clone: Its matching antigen is unknown.

Researchers grouped second doses given at about 4 or about 12 weeks into one pool. The source of this sequence is an adult who received the AZD1222 COVID-19 vaccine. The sequencing used peripheral blood, collected 28 days after the second AZD1222 dose.

This CDR3 is CASSPTGSNLLYTF. The CDR3 DNA sequence: TGTGCCAGCAGCCCGACAGGGTCTAACCTCCTCTACACCTTC. The chain has TRBV7-3 and TRBJ1-2; 7 bases agree with TRBD1. The V gene end was trimmed by 5 bases and the J gene end by 10 bases; junction bases not matched to a gene: 13. The length of the CDR3 is 14 residues. The germline CDR1 and CDR2 sequences are SGHTA and FQGTGA.